This T cell receptor beta chain was recorded in a study of cytomegalovirus exposure and HLA in healthy donors. Study findings and constraints: In vitro assays verified that three CMV-associated chains recognized CMV antigens specifically.

The germline V gene encodes CDR1 SGHDT and CDR2 YYEEEE. The CDR3 length is 14 residues. V trimming: 5 bases; J trimming: 0 bases; junction bases outside the gene matches: 3. Both 60 Vbeta primers and 13 Jbeta primers went into the PCR. In the original analysis: Among the unique TCR beta chains that a later analysis counted, 75 million to 85 million in all, about 11 million were shared. Clones were read by immunoSEQ multiplex PCR, and TCRdb kept only the in-frame ones, dropping some. V and J calls and clone size come straight from that table; D and trimming were deduced from the DNA. The record lists approximately 180,000 clones, of which the ten most abundant hold approximately 6.9%. As to this clone: The antigen is unknown.

The material sequenced was PBMCs. This clonotype was obtained from a man between 25 and 39 years old in good health and CMV-seronegative. The chain employs TRBV5-6 and TRBJ1-1; 8 bases fit TRBD1. In DNA form, the CDR3 reads TGTGCCAGCAGGAGGACAGGGATGAACACTGAAGCTTTCTTT. Protein sequence: CASRRTGMNTEAFF. The full variable domain, completed using reference TRBV5-6 and TRBJ1-1, is DAGVTQSPTHLIKTRGQQVTLRCSPKSGHDTVSWYQQALGQGPQFIFQYYEEEERQRGNFPDRFSGHQFPNYSSELNVNALLLGDSALYLCASRRTGMNTEAFFGQGTRLTVV.